These T cell receptor beta chains were read from a single sample in a study of OX40 agonist ivuxolimab in advanced cancers. Generated by immunoSEQ multiplex PCR, the TCRdb table keeps only in-frame clones and is missing some. In the table there are 60,000 to 70,000 clones, 70% to 90% of which are singletons. Sequenced here: CD4+ or CD8+ T cells sorted from blood, sampled in a trial of the OX40 agonist ivuxolimab. The receptors shown here come from an adult with an advanced solid tumor such as melanoma, head and neck, liver or kidney cancer. Both conserved end residues are part of each CDR3. The D gene is left open where the match is weak. The size field is filled for only some rows; it gives once, few, many or a size class.

CDR3 DNA | CDR3 protein | J gene | CDR3 length | V gene | D gene | clone size
TGTGCCAGCAGCCACATACTGACAGACGACTATGGCTACACCTTC | CASSHILTDDYGYTF | TRBJ1-2 | 15 | TRBV28 | NA | NA
TGTGCCAGCAGTGAACGGAACAGGGGAAGGGCCGAGCAGTACTTC | CASSERNRGRAEQYF | TRBJ2-7 | 15 | TRBV6-1 | TRBD1 | NA
TGTGCCAGCAGCGGGACAGATCAAGAGACCCAGTACTTC | CASSGTDQETQYF | TRBJ2-5 | 13 | TRBV6-1 | TRBD1 | NA
TGTGCCAGCAGCTTAGGACGGCGGGAGGAGGACACAGATACGCAGTATTTT | CASSLGRREEDTDTQYF | TRBJ2-3 | 17 | TRBV11-3 | TRBD2 | NA
TGTGCCAGCAGCTTCGGGCCCCCGGGACGGAGATCCGATGAAGCTTTCTTT | CASSFGPPGRRSDEAFF | TRBJ1-1 | 17 | TRBV7-9 | NA | NA
TGTGCCAGCAGTGAAGCCGTAGGGACGGCGCGGGGTAGGGAGACCCAGTACTTC | CASSEAVGTARGRETQYF | TRBJ2-5 | 18 | TRBV6-1 | NA | NA
TGTGCCAGTACCGACACGGTGGGTAACTATGGCTACACCTTC | CASTDTVGNYGYTF | TRBJ1-2 | 14 | TRBV19 | NA | NA
TGTGCCAGCTCACCACCGATAGGGCAGGGCCAAGAGACCCAGTACTTC | CASSPPIGQGQETQYF | TRBJ2-5 | 16 | TRBV18 | NA | once
TGTGCCATCGGGGAAGGAGGGGGCAATTTTGGTGAAGCTTTCTTT | CAIGEGGGNFGEAFF | TRBJ1-1 | 15 | TRBV10-3 | TRBD1 | few
TGCGCCAGCAGCCATTCCGTAAAGCTGTTTTTT | CASSHSVKLFF | TRBJ2-2 | 11 | TRBV4-3 | NA | NA
TGTGCCAGCAGTCTTGAACTAGGGCCCGGGGAGCTGTTTTTT | CASSLELGPGELFF | TRBJ2-2 | 14 | TRBV28 | NA | NA
TGTGCCAGCAGTTTAGCCTTTGGAGGCTACTTGAGCTCTGGAAACACCATATATTTT | CASSLAFGGYLSSGNTIYF | TRBJ1-3 | 19 | TRBV28 | NA | NA
TGTGCCAGCAGCAAAGGACAGGGATATGAAAAACTGTTTTTT | CASSKGQGYEKLFF | TRBJ1-4 | 14 | TRBV6-5 | TRBD1 | NA
TGTGCCAGCAAAGGGGGGACACAAGAGACCCAGTACTTC | CASKGGTQETQYF | TRBJ2-5 | 13 | TRBV5-4 | NA | NA
TGTGCCACCCGAGCCGGGACAGCAACAGATACGCAGTATTTT | CATRAGTATDTQYF | TRBJ2-3 | 14 | TRBV27 | TRBD1 | NA
TGTGCCAGCAGCTACGGCCAGGATCAGCCCCAGCATTTT | CASSYGQDQPQHF | TRBJ1-5 | 13 | TRBV7-8 | NA | NA
TGTGCCAGCAGCTTAGGGGGGAATAATGAAAAACTGTTTTTT | CASSLGGNNEKLFF | TRBJ1-4 | 14 | TRBV7-2 | NA | NA
TGTGCCAGCAGCCCCCGACAGGGGTCCTCCTACGAGCAGTACTTC | CASSPRQGSSYEQYF | TRBJ2-7 | 15 | TRBV5-5 | TRBD1 | NA
TGTGCCAGTAAAACGGGACAGGCGAACACTGAAGCTTTCTTT | CASKTGQANTEAFF | TRBJ1-1 | 14 | TRBV19 | TRBD1 | many
TGTGCCAGCAGCTTGGTTGGGTCTAACTATGGCTACACCTTC | CASSLVGSNYGYTF | TRBJ1-2 | 14 | TRBV5-4 | NA | NA
TGTGCCAGTGGCTTACAGGGAGAGACCCAGTACTTC | CASGLQGETQYF | TRBJ2-5 | 12 | TRBV19 | NA | NA
TGTGCCAGCAGTTACGATGCGGGGGCCTACAACTATGGCTACACCTTC | CASSYDAGAYNYGYTF | TRBJ1-2 | 16 | TRBV6-5 | NA | NA
TGCGCCAGCAGCTTGGGGGAGGGCACAGATACGCAGTATTTT | CASSLGEGTDTQYF | TRBJ2-3 | 14 | TRBV5-1 | NA | NA
TGTGCCAGCAGTTGGGGGCTAACCCACGCGGGGACCCAGTACTTC | CASSWGLTHAGTQYF | TRBJ2-5 | 15 | TRBV6-9 | NA | NA
TGTGCCAGCCGCCTACTAGCGGGAGTGACAACAGATACGCAGTATTTT | CASRLLAGVTTDTQYF | TRBJ2-3 | 16 | TRBV7-2 | TRBD2 | NA